This section outlines one TCR beta chain sequence together with its context. This clone was counted a few times. The specificity of this receptor is unknown. No much larger clone exists at a distance of one base, and base qualities are not known. The sample is drawn from a study of blood T cell repertoires in COVID-19 (dated by TCRdb to the early 2020s). Background on the whole study: Samples covering the acute and convalescent phases of COVID-19 were provided by collaborators in the United States, Italy and Spain. The material from the prospective study consisted of cDNA or gDNA derived from T cells, B-cell-depleted T cells, or PBMCs. Subjects who had been exposed to COVID-19, were actively infected with it, or had recovered from it provided the deeply sampled blood TCRbeta repertoires that made up the dataset. A freely available public database, intended as a resource for researchers studying the immune response to SARS-CoV-2, is where the repertoires were released. Samples came from the ongoing ImmuneRACE study (first 160 participants) plus 1,254 subjects from 6 global collaborators. Nearly every sample came with metadata listing a de-identified subject ID, COVID-19 status, age in years and sex. Where HLA class I and class II types were available, the types were taken from metadata supplied by the sample provider, not from assay-based typing. Paper-wide results and their limitations: How much clinical and demographic metadata was included differed by source and by participant, and the metadata was provided uncurated.

The CDR3 runs 17 amino acids, cysteine and phenylalanine included. Of the read, only the CDR3 DNA is kept; its 51 bases are in frame from base 1. The trim is 1 base for V and 3 bases for J, with a gap of 16 bases between the germline ends. The CDR1 and CDR2 encoded by the germline V gene are SGHDN and FVKESK. TCRbeta CDR3 regions were amplified from genomic DNA by means of the immunoSEQ Assay, a bias-controlled multiplex PCR. The study's own analysis went as follows. The number of nucleated cells in each sample was estimated from the amplification of reference gene primers within the assay. To quantify the absolute abundance of each unique TCRbeta CDR3 rearrangement, sequence reads were collapsed and filtered. For each sample, productive Simpson clonality was calculated as the square root of Simpson's diversity index over productive rearrangements. TCRdb mirrors the immuneACCESS table, restricted to in-frame sequences. Some clones are absent from its copies; in checked studies, under half trace to an unresolved V gene, and the reason for the others is unknown. That table furnishes V, J and clone size, whereas the DNA furnished D and trimming. This sample has hundreds of thousands of clones in its table, and roughly 90% of those were observed once. The ten largest account for approximately 2.4% of the sample.

Each collaborating institution followed its own protocols to collect whole blood in K2EDTA tubes. For TCRbeta analysis, collaborators shipped samples as frozen whole blood, isolated PBMCs, or DNA extracted from either of those sample types. This TCR was recovered from a man younger than 30 with active or convalescent COVID-19. Recombination connected TRBV14 to TRBJ1-5; TRBD1 is a weak D gene call, 5 bases matching. Input material: peripheral blood. CDR3 sequence: CASSQVSRDWNNQPQHF. The sequenced DNA: TGTGCCAGCAGCCAAGTTAGCAGGGATTGGAACAATCAGCCCCAGCATTTT. Beyond the CDR3, the reference TRBV14 and TRBJ1-5 genes provide the residues; the full variable domain reads: EAGVTQFPSHSVIEKGQTVTLRCDPISGHDNLYWYRRVMGKEIKFLLHFVKESKQDESGMPNNRFLAERTGGTYSTLKVQPAELEDSGVYFCASSQVSRDWNNQPQHFGDGTRLSIL.